Following are 5 T cell receptor beta chains from one sample sequenced in a study of T cells in localized non-small cell lung cancer. The protocol was immunoSEQ multiplex PCR, while the TCRdb copy is restricted to in-frame clones and leaves out a portion. The data hold 8,400 or so clones, with approximately 89% observed a single time. Here the sequenced sample was peripheral blood, taken before any cancer treatment. These receptors were collected from a male donor older than 55 with stage III lung adenocarcinoma.

The gene calls are TRBV19 and TRBJ2-1; perhaps TRBD2 as D (6 bases). Germline V CDR1 and CDR2: LNHDA, SQIVND (reference sequence). V shed 7 bases and J shed 7 bases, with 14 bases lying between them. The CDR3 has 13 amino acids. The CDR3 region is CASMPAGLNEQFF. The CDR3 nucleotides are TGTGCCAGTATGCCGGCGGGATTGAATGAGCAGTTCTTC.

The genes are TRBV28 and TRBJ2-1, with D maybe TRBD2 (6 bases). The V gene's germline CDR1 is MDHEN and CDR2 SYDVKM. Trimming shortened V by 6 bases and J by 3 bases, and 12 bases separated the two germline ends. This CDR3 comprises 14 residues. This CDR3 reads CASSREMGYNEQFF. Here the CDR3 DNA reads TGTGCCAGCAGCCGGGAGATGGGCTACAATGAGCAGTTCTTC.

This chain connects TRBV5-1 to TRBJ1-1; D gene uncertain. V was shortened by 3 bases and J by 0 bases, with 9 bases between the two germline ends. The CDR3 is 14 residues long. CDR1 is SGHRS and CDR2 is YFSETQ in the germline V gene. The CDR3 here is CASSWTYMNTEAFF. In DNA, the CDR3 is TGCGCCAGCAGCTGGACCTACATGAACACTGAAGCTTTCTTT.

In DNA form, the CDR3 reads TGTGCCAGCATTGTACAGGGGCTGAGCAATCAGCCCCAGCATTTT. Protein sequence: CASIVQGLSNQPQHF. The gene calls are TRBV28 and TRBJ1-5, with TRBD1 identical over 7 bases. Trimming cost V 7 bases and J 1 base; bases outside gene matches: 7. There are 15 residues in the CDR3. CDR1 and CDR2 from the germline V gene are MDHEN and SYDVKM.

There are a few counts of this clone. The rearrangement joins TRBV4-1 to TRBJ2-7; 7 nucleotides agree with TRBD1. Germline values: CDR1 MGHRA, CDR2 YSYEKL. The CDR3 length is 14 residues. Trimming removed 1 base from V and 6 bases from J; junction bases left unmatched: 6. The chain's CDR3 is CASSQVGGRGEQYF. CDR3 nucleotide sequence: TGCGCCAGCAGCCAAGTAGGGGGCAGAGGCGAGCAGTACTTC.